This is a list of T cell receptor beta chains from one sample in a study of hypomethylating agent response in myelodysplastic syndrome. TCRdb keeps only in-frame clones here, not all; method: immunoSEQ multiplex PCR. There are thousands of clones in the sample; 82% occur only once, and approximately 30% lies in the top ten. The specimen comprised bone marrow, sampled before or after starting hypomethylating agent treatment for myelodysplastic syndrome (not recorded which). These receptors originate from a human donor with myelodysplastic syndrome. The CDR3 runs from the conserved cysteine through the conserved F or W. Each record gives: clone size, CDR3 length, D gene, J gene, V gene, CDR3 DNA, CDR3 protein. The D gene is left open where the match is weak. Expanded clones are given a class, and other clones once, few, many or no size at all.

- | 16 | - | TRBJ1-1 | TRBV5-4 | TGTGCCAGCAGCTTGGGAGGGCGGCAGGCGGGTGGAGTAGCTTTCTTT | CASSLGGRQAGGVAFF
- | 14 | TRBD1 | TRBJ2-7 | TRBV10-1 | TGCGCCAGCAGTGAGCCGAGACAGGGAAGCGAGCAGTACTTC | CASSEPRQGSEQYF
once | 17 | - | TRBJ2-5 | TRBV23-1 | TGCGCCAGCAGTCATTCAGCCAGCGGAGGATACCAAGAGACCCAGTACTTC | CASSHSASGGYQETQYF
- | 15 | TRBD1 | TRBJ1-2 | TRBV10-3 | TGTGCCAGCAATTGGGGACAGGGGAGTCCTTACGGCTACACCTTC | CASNWGQGSPYGYTF
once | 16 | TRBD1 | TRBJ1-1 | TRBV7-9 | TGTGCCAGCAGTATAGACAGGGAAGTTGGTGTTACTGAAGCTTTCTTT | CASSIDREVGVTEAFF
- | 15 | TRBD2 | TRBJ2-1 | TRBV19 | TGTGCCAGTAGTACGACTAGCGGGGGTTACAATGAGCAGTTCTTC | CASSTTSGGYNEQFF
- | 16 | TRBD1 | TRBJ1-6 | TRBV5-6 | TGTGCCAGCAGCTCCGGGACAGGGAGAAATAATTCACCCCTCCACTTT | CASSSGTGRNNSPLHF
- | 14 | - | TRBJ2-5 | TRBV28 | TGTGCCAGCAGTTTACGGTGGACGTCGGAGACCCAGTACTTC | CASSLRWTSETQYF
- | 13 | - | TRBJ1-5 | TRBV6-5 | TGTGCCAGCAGTTACTCGGGGAGTCAGCCCCAGCATTTT | CASSYSGSQPQHF
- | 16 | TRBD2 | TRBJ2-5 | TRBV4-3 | TGCGCCAGCAGCCAAGTTAGCGGGGGGTTTACTGAGACCCAGTACTTC | CASSQVSGGFTETQYF
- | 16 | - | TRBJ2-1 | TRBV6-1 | TGTGCCAGCAGTGAAGTTCGCGGGTTAAAGAAAAATGAGCAGTTCTTC | CASSEVRGLKKNEQFF
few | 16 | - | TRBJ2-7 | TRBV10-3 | TGTGCCATCAGCGTCCTGACAGGGGAGGGTTCCTACGAGCAGTACTTC | CAISVLTGEGSYEQYF
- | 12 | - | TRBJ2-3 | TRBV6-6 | TGTGCCAGCCTTGACTGGACAGATACGCAGTATTTT | CASLDWTDTQYF
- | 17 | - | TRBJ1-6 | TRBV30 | TGTGCCTGGAGTGTTTCAGGGTTTAGTTATAAGGGGTCACCCCTCCACTTT | CAWSVSGFSYKGSPLHF
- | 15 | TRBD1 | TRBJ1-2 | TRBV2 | TGTGCCAGCAGTGATGGAGGGGGACAGGGCTATGGCTACACCTTC | CASSDGGGQGYGYTF
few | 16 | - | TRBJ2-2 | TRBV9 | TGTGCCAGCAGCGTCGGGCGATTCGCGAACACCGGGGAGCTGTTTTTT | CASSVGRFANTGELFF
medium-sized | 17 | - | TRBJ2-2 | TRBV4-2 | TGTGCCAGCAGCCCGGCTGGGGAGGCTTCGAACACCGGGGAGCTGTTTTTT | CASSPAGEASNTGELFF
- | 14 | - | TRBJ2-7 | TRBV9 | TGTGCCAGCAGCGTAGAAGCAGGGGCGAGAGAGCAGTACTTC | CASSVEAGAREQYF
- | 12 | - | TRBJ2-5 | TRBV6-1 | TGTGCCAGCAGGTCTGTCGGGGAGACCCAGTACTTC | CASRSVGETQYF
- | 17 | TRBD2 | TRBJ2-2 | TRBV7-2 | TGTGCCAGCAGCTTAGCGACGGGACTAGCGAACGGCGGGGAGCTGTTTTTT | CASSLATGLANGGELFF
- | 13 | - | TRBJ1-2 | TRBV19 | TGTGCCAGTTCGGAGATAGGGTGGGTTGGCTACACCTTC | CASSEIGWVGYTF
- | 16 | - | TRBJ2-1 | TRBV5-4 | TGTGCCAGCAGCTTGGCTGCGGGGGCTACCTACAATGAGCAGTTCTTC | CASSLAAGATYNEQFF
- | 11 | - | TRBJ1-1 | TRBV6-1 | TGTGCCAGCGGACTCGGGACGGTGGTTTTCTTT | CASGLGTVVFF
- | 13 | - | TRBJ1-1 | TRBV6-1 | TGCGCCAGCAAACAGGGCGTAGGCACTGAAGCTTTCTTT | CASKQGVGTEAFF
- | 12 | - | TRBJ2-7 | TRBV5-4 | TGTGCCAGCAGCTCGGACAGATTGAGGCAGTACTTC | CASSSDRLRQYF
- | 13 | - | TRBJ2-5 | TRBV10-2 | TGCGCCAGCAGTAGCCCGGGGACGGAGACCCAGTACTTC | CASSSPGTETQYF
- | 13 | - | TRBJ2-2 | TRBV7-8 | TGTGCCAGCAGCTACCGATACACCGGGGAGCTGTTTTTT | CASSYRYTGELFF
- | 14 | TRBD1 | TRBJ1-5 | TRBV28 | TGTGCCAGCACCAGAGAGGGGGCTGTCCAGCCCCAGCATTTT | CASTREGAVQPQHF
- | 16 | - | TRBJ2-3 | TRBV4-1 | TGCGCCAGCAGCGCACACATAGGACTGGGGGCAGATACGCAGTATTTT | CASSAHIGLGADTQYF
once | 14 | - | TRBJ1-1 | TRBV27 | TGTGCCAGCAGTTGGGAGGGGAGGATGGATGAAGCTTTCTTT | CASSWEGRMDEAFF
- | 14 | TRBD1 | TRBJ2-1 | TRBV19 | TGTGCCAGTAGTAGCCGGGACAGGGGCAATGAGCAGTTCTTC | CASSSRDRGNEQFF
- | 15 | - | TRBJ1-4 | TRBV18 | TGTGCCAGCTCACCATGGACGTCAACTAATGAAAAACTGTTTTTT | CASSPWTSTNEKLFF
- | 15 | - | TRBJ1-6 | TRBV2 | TGTGCCAGCAGTGGCTTAGGGAAGGGTGATTCACCCCTCCACTTT | CASSGLGKGDSPLHF
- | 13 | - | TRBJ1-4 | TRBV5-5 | TGTGCCAGCAGGGACGGCCCGGATGAAAAACTGTTTTTT | CASRDGPDEKLFF
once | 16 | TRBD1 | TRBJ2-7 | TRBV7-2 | TGTGCCAGCAGTCAAAGCACCGGGACAGGCGACTACGAGCAGTACTTC | CASSQSTGTGDYEQYF
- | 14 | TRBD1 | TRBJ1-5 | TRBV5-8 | TGTGCCAGCAGCGTGGACAGGGGAAACCAGCCCCAGCATTTT | CASSVDRGNQPQHF
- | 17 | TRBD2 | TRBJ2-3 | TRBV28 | TGTGCCAGCAGCCCCGGGACTAGCCTATCGCCCACAGATACGCAGTATTTT | CASSPGTSLSPTDTQYF
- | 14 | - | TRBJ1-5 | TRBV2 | TGTGCCAGCAGGGGGCCAGATAGCAATCAGCCCCAGCATTTT | CASRGPDSNQPQHF
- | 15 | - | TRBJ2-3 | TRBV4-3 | TGCGCCAGCAGCCTGTCTCCAGCCTCCACAGATACGCAGTATTTT | CASSLSPASTDTQYF
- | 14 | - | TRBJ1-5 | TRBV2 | TGTGCCAGCAGTGGATTAGAGGGGAATCAGCCCCAGCATTTT | CASSGLEGNQPQHF
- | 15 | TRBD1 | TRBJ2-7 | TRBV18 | TGTGCCAGCTCACCGTCGGGACAGAGCTCCTACGAGCAGTACTTC | CASSPSGQSSYEQYF
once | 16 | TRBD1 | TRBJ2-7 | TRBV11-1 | TGTGCCAGCAGCTTACAACGGACAGGGGTCTCCTACGAGCAGTACTTC | CASSLQRTGVSYEQYF
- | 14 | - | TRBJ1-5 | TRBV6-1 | TGTGCCAGCAGGCAAAACAGGAGAAATCAGCCCCAGCATTTT | CASRQNRRNQPQHF
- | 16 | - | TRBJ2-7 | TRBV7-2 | TGTGCCAGCAGCTCATCACAGGTCCAAAGCTCCTACGAGCAGTACTTC | CASSSSQVQSSYEQYF
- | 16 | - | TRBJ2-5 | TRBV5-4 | TGTGCCAGCAGCTTCCCACTAGAGATGAGCGAGGAGACCCAGTACTTC | CASSFPLEMSEETQYF
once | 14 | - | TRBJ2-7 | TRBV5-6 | TGTGCCAGCAGCTTGGCGCGGGACACATACGAGCAGTACTTC | CASSLARDTYEQYF
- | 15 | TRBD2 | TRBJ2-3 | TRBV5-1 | TGCGCCAGCAGCAGTAGCGGGGGGGCCCCAGATACGCAGTATTTT | CASSSSGGAPDTQYF
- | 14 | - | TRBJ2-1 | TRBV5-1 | TGCGCCAGCAGCTTGGTAGTACAATACAATGAGCAGTTCTTC | CASSLVVQYNEQFF
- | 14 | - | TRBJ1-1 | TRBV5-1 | TGCGCCAGCAGCTTGGTACTGGGGAACACTGAAGCTTTCTTT | CASSLVLGNTEAFF
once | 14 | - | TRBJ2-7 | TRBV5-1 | TGCGCCAGCGCGTCGGGCTACAGGGAGGCCGAGCAGTACTTC | CASASGYREAEQYF
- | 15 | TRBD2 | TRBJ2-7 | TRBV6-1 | TGTGCCAGCAACTTCCCTAGCGGGGGCTCCTACGAGCAGTACTTC | CASNFPSGGSYEQYF
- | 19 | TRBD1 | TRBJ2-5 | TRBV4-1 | TGCGCCAGCAGCCAAGTCCCGCCGGCTCTCGGACAGGGGCAAGAGACCCAGTACTTC | CASSQVPPALGQGQETQYF
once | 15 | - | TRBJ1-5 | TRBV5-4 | TGTGCCAGCAGCATTGGAGGGGACAGCAATCAGCCCCAGCATTTT | CASSIGGDSNQPQHF
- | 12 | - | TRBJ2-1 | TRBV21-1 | TGTGCCAGCATCGAGGTTTTTAGAGAGCAGTTCTTC | CASIEVFREQFF
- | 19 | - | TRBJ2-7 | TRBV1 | TGCACCAGCAGCTACCGAGAGACTAGCGGGGGCCCGACGCCCTACGAGCAGTACTTC | CTSSYRETSGGPTPYEQYF
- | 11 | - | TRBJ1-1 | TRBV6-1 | TGTGCCAGCAGCCTACTGTGGGAAGCTTTCTTT | CASSLLWEAFF
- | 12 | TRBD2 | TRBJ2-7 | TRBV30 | TGTGCCTGGGGACTAGCTGACTACGAGCAGTACTTC | CAWGLADYEQYF
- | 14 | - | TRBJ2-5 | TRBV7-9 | TGTGCCAGCAGCCGAGAACTGAGTCAAGAGACCCAGTACTTC | CASSRELSQETQYF
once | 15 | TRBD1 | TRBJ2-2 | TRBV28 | TGTGCCAGCAGAGTAGGGGACAGGGACACCGGGGAGCTGTTTTTT | CASRVGDRDTGELFF
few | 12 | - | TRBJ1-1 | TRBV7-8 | TGTGCCAGCAGCTTAAACTCTTTCGAAGCTTTCTTT | CASSLNSFEAFF